The 21 T cell receptor beta chains reported below all come from one sample, sequenced in a study of blood T cell repertoires in COVID-19. Method: immunoSEQ multiplex PCR; TCRdb's copy keeps in-frame clones and lacks some. The sample has fewer than 300,000 clones, around 85% seen once. The specimen was peripheral blood. The receptor set was obtained from a woman aged 25 to 39 with COVID-19, enrolled during active disease.

The chain employs TRBV3-1 (or the pseudogene TRBV3-2) and TRBJ1-5, with a weak D call TRBD1 (6 bases). This CDR3 region has 14 residues. The germline gives CDR1 LGHDT, CDR2 YNNKEL (reference sequence). Trimming removed 5 bases at V and 7 bases at J, with 15 bases between. The CDR3 DNA reads TGTGCCAGCAGCGAGGGAGAAACAGGGCAGCCCCAGCATTTT. It is translated as CASSEGETGQPQHF.

The chain joins TRBV13 to TRBJ1-3, with D uncertain. The CDR3 totals 16 residues. Between the trimmed V and J ends, which lost 4 bases and 0 bases, there was a span of 13 bases. Germline V gene sequence: CDR1 PRHDT, CDR2 FYEKMQ (reference sequence). In DNA, the CDR3 is TGTGCCAGCAGCTCGTCGGTCGCGAGCTCTGGAAACACCATATATTTT. It specifies CASSSSVASSGNTIYF.

This clone was observed a handful of times. The V call is TRBV23-1, the J call TRBJ1-5; D gene unclear. TRBV23-1 is flagged as an ORF with uncertain function. The CDR3 has 11 amino acids. The DNA of the CDR3 is TGCCTCTCCCCCTCCTTTCAGCCCCAGCATTTT. This translates into CLSPSFQPQHF.

The chain employs TRBV30 and TRBJ2-3; 10 bases map to TRBD2. Losses at the gene ends were 5 bases for V and 8 bases for J; bases not matched to a gene: 4. CDR3 length: 12 amino acids. Germline V lookup: CDR1 GTSNPN, CDR2 SVGIG (reference sequence). The CDR3 DNA reads TGTGCCTGGGGATGGACTAGCGGTACGCAGTATTTT. Translating gives CAWGWTSGTQYF.

The rearrangement links TRBV21-1 to TRBJ2-6; TRBD2, as called in the table, went unchecked against the DNA. TRBV21-1 is shown as a pseudogene. The CDR3 has 17 residues. CDR3 DNA: TGTGCCAGCAGCGTTTTAGGGGGGGGGCCTGGGGCCAACGTCCTGACTTTC. Protein: CASSVLGGGPGANVLTF.

The CDR3 region has the DNA TGTGCCAGCAGCCAAGATGCGACAGGTCTTTTAAACTATGGCTACACCTTC. Translation gives CASSQDATGLLNYGYTF. The chain links TRBV4-2 to TRBJ1-2, with D maybe TRBD1 (6 bases). Trimming left V 0 bases short and J 2 bases short, with 16 bases between. The length of the CDR3 is 17 residues. Germline lookup yields CDR1 LGHNA and CDR2 YNFKEQ.

The genes are TRBV11-2 and TRBJ1-2, with D tentatively TRBD1 (5 bases). The V end was cut by 8 bases, the J end by 2 bases, with 18 bases between. The CDR3 length is 15 residues. CDR1 and CDR2 from the germline V gene are SGHAT and FQNNGV. The CDR3 DNA reads TGTGCCAGCCGGGGGTACCTACGACAAAACTATGGCTACACCTTC. Protein product: CASRGYLRQNYGYTF.

J is TRBJ2-2 and V is TRBV25-1; D gene uncertain. The ends were cut back, 3 bases at V and 6 bases at J, with 8 bases in the middle. The germline V gene encodes CDR1 MGHDK and CDR2 SYGVNS. There are 13 residues in the CDR3. CDR3 bases: TGTGCCAGCAGTGATGTAGTCCCCGGGGAGCTGTTTTTT. It is translated as CASSDVVPGELFF.

The V and J genes are TRBV5-8 and TRBJ1-2; perhaps TRBD1 as D (6 bases). Germline CDR1 and CDR2: SGHTS and YDEGEE. Deletions cut 4 bases from V and 1 base from J, with 11 bases between. There are 14 residues in the CDR3. CDR3 nucleotides: TGTGCCAGCAGCCCAAGGGGGGGTAACTATGGCTACACCTTC. This codes for CASSPRGGNYGYTF.

The chain links TRBV5-4 to TRBJ2-2; D might be TRBD2 (5 bases). Germline CDR1 is SGHNT and CDR2 is YYREEE (reference sequence). The CDR3 covers 15 residues. V was cut by 1 base and J by 7 bases, with 14 bases left in between. CDR3 bases: TGTGCCAGCAGCTTGAGGACTTTCATTGACGGGGAGCTGTTTTTT. Encoded protein: CASSLRTFIDGELFF.

A single count supports this clone. The J gene is TRBJ2-3, the V gene TRBV6-4, with D possibly TRBD2 on 5 matching bases. CDR1 MRHNA and CDR2 SNTAGT come from the germline V gene. The ends were cut back, 10 bases at V and 10 bases at J, with 27 bases in the middle. The CDR3 is 15 residues long. This CDR3 reads CAIKRALGPRSAQYF. The CDR3 DNA sequence: TGTGCCATTAAGAGGGCGCTAGGTCCCCGGTCGGCGCAGTATTTT.

This sequence joins TRBV6-5 and TRBJ1-2; unclear D gene. Germline V CDR1 and CDR2: MNHEY, SVGAGI. This CDR3 contains 13 residues. With 5 bases removed from V and 3 bases from J, the gap between germline ends came to 10 bases. This chain's CDR3 is CASSSTVYYGYTF. In DNA, the CDR3 is TGTGCCAGCAGTAGTACAGTTTACTATGGCTACACCTTC.

J is TRBJ1-3 and V is TRBV3-1 (or the pseudogene TRBV3-2); maybe TRBD1 (6 bases). This CDR3 comprises 14 residues. Deletions cut 0 bases from V and 4 bases from J, with 7 bases between. Germline CDR1 and CDR2: LGHDT and YNNKEL (reference sequence). The CDR3 DNA is TGTGCCAGCAGCCAAGAGACAGGAGGAAACACCATATATTTT. Residues: CASSQETGGNTIYF.

The chain links TRBV6-6 to TRBJ1-3; 7 bases align to TRBD1. This CDR3 contains 18 residues. Per germline, CDR1 MNHNY and CDR2 SVGAGI (reference sequence). The ends lost 8 bases at V and 0 bases at J; junction bases unmatched: 16. CDR3 in DNA: TGTGCCAGCTGTCCGGGACAGCCGCTCACTCTCTCTGGAAACACCATATATTTT. It yields the protein CASCPGQPLTLSGNTIYF.

This chain connects TRBV12-3 or TRBV12-4 to TRBJ2-1; D gene uncertain. CDR3 size: 12 residues. Trimming took 7 bases from V and 8 from J, leaving 12 bases between them. Written as DNA, the CDR3 is TGTGCCAGCAAAATCCCCCCAGATGAGCAGTTCTTC. Encoded protein: CASKIPPDEQFF.

V and J are TRBV7-2 and TRBJ2-5; D perhaps matches TRBD2 (6 bases). Trimming cost V 4 bases and J 13 bases, with 19 bases left between them. In germline, CDR1 is SGHTA, CDR2 FQGNSA. The CDR3 is 13 amino acids. CDR3 residues: CASSSLGGGAGYF. The CDR3 nucleotides read TGTGCCAGCAGCTCCCTAGGTGGCGGGGCAGGGTACTTC.

Note on this clone: Other DNA sequences in this specimen translate into the identical CDR3. The chain carries TRBV27 and TRBJ2-7; perhaps TRBD2 as D (6 bases). V was clipped by 3 bases and J by 0 bases, with 6 bases between them. CDR1 is MNHEY and CDR2 is SMNVEV in the germline V gene (reference sequence). The CDR3 contains 13 residues. The CDR3 coding sequence is TGTGCCAGCAGTTTGCGGGACTCCTACGAGCAGTACTTC. It specifies CASSLRDSYEQYF.

The chain recombines TRBV5-4 with TRBJ1-2; 10 bases are shared with TRBD1. This CDR3 spans 14 amino acids. The V gene end was trimmed by 4 bases and the J gene end by 4 bases; junction bases not matched to a gene: 4. The germline V gene encodes CDR1 SGHNT and CDR2 YYREEE (reference sequence). The CDR3 sequence is CASSLGTGAYGYTF. The CDR3 nucleotides are TGTGCCAGCAGCCTCGGGACAGGGGCCTATGGCTACACCTTC.

In its sample, this clone was seen once. This sequence joins TRBV15 and TRBJ1-1; tentative D call: TRBD1 (5 bases). Germline lookup yields CDR1 LNHNV and CDR2 YYDKDF (reference sequence). The V gene lost 0 bases and the J gene lost 5 bases, with 10 bases spanning the gap. This CDR3 is 14 amino acids long. The CDR3 DNA reads TGTGCCACCAGCAGAGAAACAGGCCTAACTGAAGCTTTCTTT. This sequence encodes CATSRETGLTEAFF.

The V and J genes are TRBV27 and TRBJ2-7, with TRBD2 identical over 7 bases. Trimming removed 1 base from V and 6 bases from J; junction bases left unmatched: 9. This CDR3 comprises 15 residues. Germline loops: CDR1 MNHEY, CDR2 SMNVEV (reference sequence). CDR3 protein: CASSLWLTGRGEQYF. DNA of the CDR3: TGTGCCAGCAGTTTATGGCTTACGGGGAGGGGCGAGCAGTACTTC.

This clone was counted a single time. The J gene is TRBJ2-2, the V gene TRBV29-1, with 7 bases fitting TRBD1. CDR1 is SQVTM and CDR2 is ANQGSEA in the germline V gene. The CDR3 covers 12 residues. Unmatched junction bases numbered 3, after V lost 5 bases and J lost 6 bases. The DNA of the CDR3 is TGCAGCGTTATACAGGGGCCCGGGGAGCTGTTTTTT. Its translation: CSVIQGPGELFF.